This paragraph covers one T cell receptor beta chain sequence. The antigen is unknown. The data were obtained in a study of cytomegalovirus exposure and HLA in healthy donors. For the study at large: Sequencing of 150 million to 200 million T cells in an earlier analysis found around 100 million unique TCR beta sequences. Study-wide points: TCR beta V- and J-gene trimming was later associated with a missense DCLRE1C variant. Across all donors, roughly uniform sequencing depth was an assumption of the presence/absence analyses.

This CDR3 comprises 14 residues. With V trimmed by 6 bases and J by 2 bases, 5 bases remained unmatched. CDR1 is SGHTA, CDR2 FQGNSA, per germline. This PCR relied on a set of 60 Vbeta primers and 13 Jbeta primers. Data came from immunoSEQ multiplex PCR; TCRdb stores just in-frame clones and leaves some out. Of about 170,000 clones detected, more than 80% appear once; the ten largest clones hold less than 2.5%. Sequencing was carried out using PBMCs. The receptor comes from a male donor in good health and CMV-seronegative. The J gene is TRBJ2-7, the V gene TRBV7-2, with 9 bases that match TRBD2. The CDR3 nucleotides read TGTGCCAGCAGGGCGACTAGCGGTACCTACGAGCAGTACTTC. Protein: CASRATSGTYEQYF.